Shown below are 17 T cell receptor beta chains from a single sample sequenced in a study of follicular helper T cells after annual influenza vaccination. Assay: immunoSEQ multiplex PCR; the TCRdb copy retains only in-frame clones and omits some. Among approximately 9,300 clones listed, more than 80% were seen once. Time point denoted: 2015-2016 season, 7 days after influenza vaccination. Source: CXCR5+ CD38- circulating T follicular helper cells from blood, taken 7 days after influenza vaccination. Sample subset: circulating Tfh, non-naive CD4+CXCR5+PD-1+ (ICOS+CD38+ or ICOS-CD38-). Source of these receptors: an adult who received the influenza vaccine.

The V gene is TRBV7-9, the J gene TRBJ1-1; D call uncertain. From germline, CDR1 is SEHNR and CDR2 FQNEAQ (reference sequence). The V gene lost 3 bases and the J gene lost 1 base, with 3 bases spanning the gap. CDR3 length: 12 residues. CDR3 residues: CASSFQNTEAFF. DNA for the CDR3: TGTGCCAGCAGCTTTCAGAACACTGAAGCTTTCTTT. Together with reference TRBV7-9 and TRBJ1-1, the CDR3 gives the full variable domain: DTGVSQNPRHKITKRGQNVTFRCDPISEHNRLYWYRQTLGQGPEFLTYFQNEAQLEKSRLLSDRFSAERPKGSFSTLEIQRTEQGDSAMYLCASSFQNTEAFFGQGTRLTVV.

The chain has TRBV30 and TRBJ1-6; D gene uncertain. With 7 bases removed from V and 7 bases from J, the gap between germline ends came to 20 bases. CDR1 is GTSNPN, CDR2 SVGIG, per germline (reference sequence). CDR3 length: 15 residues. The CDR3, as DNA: TGTGCCTCCAACCCGGGTGGGAATATGAATTCACCCCTCCACTTT. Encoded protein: CASNPGGNMNSPLHF. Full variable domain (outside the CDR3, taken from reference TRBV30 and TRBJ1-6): SQTIHQWPATLVQPVGSPLSLECTVEGTSNPNLYWYRQAAGRGLQLLFYSVGIGQISSEVPQNLSASRPQDRQFILSSKKLLLSDSGFYLCASNPGGNMNSPLHFGNGTRLTVT.

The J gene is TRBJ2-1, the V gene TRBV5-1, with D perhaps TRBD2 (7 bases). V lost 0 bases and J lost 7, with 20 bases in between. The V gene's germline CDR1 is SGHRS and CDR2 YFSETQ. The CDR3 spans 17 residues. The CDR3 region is CASSLAVGGPRGNEQFF. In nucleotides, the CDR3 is TGCGCCAGCAGCTTGGCCGTCGGGGGGCCAAGGGGGAATGAGCAGTTCTTC.

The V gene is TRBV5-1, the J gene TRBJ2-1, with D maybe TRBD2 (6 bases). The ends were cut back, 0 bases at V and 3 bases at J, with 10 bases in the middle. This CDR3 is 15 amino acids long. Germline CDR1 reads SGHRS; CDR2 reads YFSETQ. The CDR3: CASSLGDSNYNEQFF. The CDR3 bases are TGCGCCAGCAGCTTGGGGGACTCCAACTACAATGAGCAGTTCTTC.

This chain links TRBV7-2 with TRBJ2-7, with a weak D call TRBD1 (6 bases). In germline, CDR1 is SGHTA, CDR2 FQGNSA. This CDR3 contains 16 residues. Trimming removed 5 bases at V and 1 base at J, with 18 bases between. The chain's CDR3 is CASSRAGASKSYEQYF. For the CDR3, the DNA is TGTGCCAGCAGCCGGGCAGGGGCATCCAAATCCTACGAGCAGTACTTC.

The CDR3 region is CASSEYRDRAYEQFF. CDR3 nucleotides: TGTGCCAGCTCAGAGTACCGGGACAGGGCTTATGAGCAGTTCTTC. The rearrangement links TRBV18 to TRBJ2-1; the match to TRBD1 covers 9 bases. CDR1 and CDR2 (germline): KGHSH, LQKENI. The CDR3 contains 15 residues. The V segment lost 5 bases and the J segment 8 bases; nucleotides outside the gene matches: 10.

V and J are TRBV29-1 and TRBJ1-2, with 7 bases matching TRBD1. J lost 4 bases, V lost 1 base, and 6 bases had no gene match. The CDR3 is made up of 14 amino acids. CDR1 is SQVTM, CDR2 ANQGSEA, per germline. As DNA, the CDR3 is TGCAGCGTTGAAGTTCGGGGACAGCCCTATGGCTACACCTTC. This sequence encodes CSVEVRGQPYGYTF.

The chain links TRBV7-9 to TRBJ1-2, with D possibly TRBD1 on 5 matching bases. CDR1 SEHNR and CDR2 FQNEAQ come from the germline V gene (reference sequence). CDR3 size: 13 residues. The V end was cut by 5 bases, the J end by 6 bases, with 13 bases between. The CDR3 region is CASSIQAGDGYTF. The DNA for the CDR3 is TGTGCCAGCAGCATACAGGCGGGTGATGGCTACACCTTC.

Here the CDR3 DNA reads TGTGCCAGCAGTTACTCGAGGACAGTACGCACTGAAGCTTTCTTT. Protein product: CASSYSRTVRTEAFF. The chain carries TRBV6-6 and TRBJ1-1, with a tentative D call TRBD1 (6 bases). The CDR3 length is 15 residues. Trimming took 0 bases from V and 4 from J, leaving 12 bases between them. Germline lookup yields CDR1 MNHNY and CDR2 SVGAGI (reference sequence).

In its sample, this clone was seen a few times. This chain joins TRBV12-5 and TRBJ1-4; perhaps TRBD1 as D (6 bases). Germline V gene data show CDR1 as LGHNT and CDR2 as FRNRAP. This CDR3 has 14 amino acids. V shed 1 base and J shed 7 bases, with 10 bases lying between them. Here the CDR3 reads CASGLEKGGEKLFF. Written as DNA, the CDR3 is TGTGCTAGTGGTTTGGAAAAGGGGGGTGAAAAACTGTTTTTT.

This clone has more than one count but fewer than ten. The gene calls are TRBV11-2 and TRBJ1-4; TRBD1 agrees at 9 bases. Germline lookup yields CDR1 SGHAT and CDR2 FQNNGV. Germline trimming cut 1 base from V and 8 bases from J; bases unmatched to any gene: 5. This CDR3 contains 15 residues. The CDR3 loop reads CASSLGDRDEEKLFF. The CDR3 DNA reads TGTGCCAGCAGCTTAGGGGACAGGGATGAGGAAAAACTGTTTTTT.

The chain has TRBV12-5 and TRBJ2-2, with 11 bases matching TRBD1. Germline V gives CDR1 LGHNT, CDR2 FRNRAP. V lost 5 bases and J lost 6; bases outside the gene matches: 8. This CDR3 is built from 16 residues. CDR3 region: CASGGNPGQGAGELFF. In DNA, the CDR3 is TGTGCTAGTGGTGGAAACCCGGGACAGGGGGCCGGGGAGCTGTTTTTT.

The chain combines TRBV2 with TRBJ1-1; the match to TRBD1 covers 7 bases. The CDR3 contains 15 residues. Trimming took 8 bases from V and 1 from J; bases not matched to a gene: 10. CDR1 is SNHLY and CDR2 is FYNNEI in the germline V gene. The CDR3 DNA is TGTGCCAGCGGGGAGAGGTCAGGGGGGAACACTGAAGCTTTCTTT. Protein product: CASGERSGGNTEAFF.

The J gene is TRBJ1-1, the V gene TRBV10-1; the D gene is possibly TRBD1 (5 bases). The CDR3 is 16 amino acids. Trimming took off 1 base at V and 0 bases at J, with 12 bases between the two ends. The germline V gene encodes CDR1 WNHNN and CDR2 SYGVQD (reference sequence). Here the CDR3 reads CASSEFGDLMNTEAFF. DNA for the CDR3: TGCGCCAGCAGTGAGTTTGGGGACCTAATGAACACTGAAGCTTTCTTT.

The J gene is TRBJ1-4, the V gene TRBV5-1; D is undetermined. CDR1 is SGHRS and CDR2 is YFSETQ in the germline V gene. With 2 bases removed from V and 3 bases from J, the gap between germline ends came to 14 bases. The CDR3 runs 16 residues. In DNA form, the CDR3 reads TGCGCCAGCAGCTTTGTGGTTGACGGTGCTAATGAAAAACTGTTTTTT. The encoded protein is CASSFVVDGANEKLFF.

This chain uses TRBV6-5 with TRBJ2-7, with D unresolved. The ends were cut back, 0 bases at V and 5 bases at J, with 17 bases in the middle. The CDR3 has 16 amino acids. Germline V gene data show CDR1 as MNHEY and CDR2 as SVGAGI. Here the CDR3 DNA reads TGTGCCAGCAGTTACTCGAACCCGGTTATGGCGCACGAGCAGTACTTC. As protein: CASSYSNPVMAHEQYF.

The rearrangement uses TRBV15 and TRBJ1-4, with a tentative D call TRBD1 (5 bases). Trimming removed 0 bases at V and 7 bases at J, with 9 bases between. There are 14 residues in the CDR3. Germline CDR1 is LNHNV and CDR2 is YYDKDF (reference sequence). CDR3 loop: CATSRDRQSEKLFF. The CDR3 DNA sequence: TGTGCCACCAGCAGAGACCGACAGTCTGAAAAACTGTTTTTT.